This T cell receptor beta chain was recovered during a study of immune evolution from preneoplasia to lung adenocarcinoma. Between the mid-2010s and the late 2010s, patients underwent resection in Japan or China. Histologic diagnosis was independently verified by two lung pathologists. Clones were sequenced by immunoSEQ multiplex PCR, and TCRdb holds only the in-frame ones, with some missing. Altogether about 7,600 clones are present, over 75% being singletons, with the ten largest covering 7.4%. Whole-study findings and limits: Clonality was highest in normal lung, lower in later-stage lesions apparently. Top clone share appeared to fall from AAH through AIS, MIA, adenocarcinoma.

About this clone itself: Its antigen is as yet unknown.

Trimming pared 2 bases from V and 5 bases from J, leaving 16 bases between. The CDR3 runs 15 residues. Germline V gives CDR1 SGHDT, CDR2 YYEEEE. The sequenced sample consisted of FFPE adjacent normal lung tissue. The chain uses TRBV5-6 and TRBJ2-5; D gene ambiguous. The receptor was isolated from a person aged 70 to 79 with lung adenocarcinoma. CDR3 region: CASSFSQGWGETQYF. In DNA form, the CDR3 reads TGTGCCAGCAGCTTCTCGCAAGGGTGGGGTGAGACCCAGTACTTC.